The next 32 T cell receptor beta chains were all read from a single sample in a study of CD8+CD57+ T cells in acquired aplastic anemia. Genomic DNA was employed as the template in profiling TCR beta VDJ and CDR3. TCRdb re-analysed the reads in MiXCR, keeping a single row per CDR3 protein. This sample yields about 250,000 distinct CDR3 sequences, of which approximately 45% are seen a single time; 7.8% belongs to the top ten. Patients included in sequencing had previously demonstrated CD8+CD57+ cell expansion by flow cytometry. Sequenced sample: sorted CD4+, CD8+, or CD8+CD57+ T cells (not recorded which) from PBMCs. These TCRs come from a human donor with aplastic anemia.

This clonotype was seen repeatedly, ten times or more. V is TRBV19 and J is TRBJ2-6; possibly TRBD2 for D (6 bases). Trimming shortened V by 7 bases and J by 1 base, and 14 bases separated the two germline ends. The CDR3 loop spans 16 amino acids. In germline, CDR1 is LNHDA, CDR2 SQIVND (reference sequence). CDR3 in DNA: TGTGCCAGTACCCTAGGGGAGGTATCTGGGGCCAACGTCCTGACTTTC. Amino acids: CASTLGEVSGANVLTF. The whole variable domain, remainder taken from reference TRBV19 and TRBJ2-6, is DGGITQSPKYLFRKEGQNVTLSCEQNLNHDAMYWYRQDPGQGLRLIYYSQIVNDFQKGDIAEGYSVSREKKESFPLTVTSAQKNPTAFYLCASTLGEVSGANVLTFGAGSRLTVL.

This clonotype was seen at least ten times. The chain combines TRBV7-2 with TRBJ2-1; D uncertain. Trimming cost V 5 bases and J 5 bases, with 10 bases left between them. The CDR3 covers 13 residues. The V gene's germline CDR1 is SGHTA and CDR2 FQGNSA. The CDR3 DNA reads as TGTGCCAGCAGCCCAGTAGGGAACAATGAGCAGTTCTTC. This gives the protein CASSPVGNNEQFF.

The V call is TRBV20-1, the J call TRBJ1-2, with D perhaps matching TRBD1 (5 bases). Germline lookup yields CDR1 DFQATT and CDR2 SNEGSKA (reference sequence). With 1 base removed from V and 6 bases from J, the gap between germline ends came to 12 bases. The CDR3 covers 13 residues. The CDR3 DNA sequence: TGCAGTGCTAGAGGGAGGAGGGGTGATGGCTACACCTTC. Its translation is CSARGRRGDGYTF.

This clonotype was seen ten or more times. The CDR3 nucleotides read TGCAGTGCCCGGAAGGACAGGGGAGATTACGAGCAGTACTTC. Its protein product is CSARKDRGDYEQYF. The chain joins TRBV20-1 to TRBJ2-7; 9 bases align to TRBD1. The germline CDR1 and CDR2 sequences are DFQATT and SNEGSKA (reference sequence). J lost 4 bases, V lost 6 bases, and 10 bases had no gene match. This CDR3 has 14 residues.

The gene calls are TRBV14 and TRBJ1-6, with 7 positions matching TRBD1. The CDR3 is 15 amino acids. Trimming removed 4 bases from V and 8 bases from J; junction bases left unmatched: 8. Germline values: CDR1 SGHDN, CDR2 FVKESK. The CDR3 DNA reads TGTGCCAGCAGCCGACAGACAGGGTTGGATTCACCCCTCCACTTT. This gives the protein CASSRQTGLDSPLHF.

This clonotype was picked up many times. This chain links TRBV19 with TRBJ2-7, with D maybe TRBD1 (6 bases). This CDR3 is 15 amino acids long. The V end was cut by 5 bases, the J end by 1 base, with 15 bases between. Per germline, CDR1 LNHDA and CDR2 SQIVND (reference sequence). This CDR3 reads CASSLFPGQSYEQYF. The CDR3 DNA follows: TGTGCCAGTAGTCTATTCCCCGGACAGTCCTACGAGCAGTACTTC.

This chain connects TRBV5-5 to TRBJ1-2; the match to TRBD1 covers 7 bases. The V gene's germline CDR1 is SGHKS and CDR2 YYEKEE (reference sequence). This CDR3 is built from 13 residues. Trimming took 6 bases from V and 2 from J; bases not matched to a gene: 4. In nucleotides, the CDR3 is TGTGCCAGCACCATACAGGGGAACTATGGCTACACCTTC. It is translated as CASTIQGNYGYTF.

This clonotype was picked up many times. The chain recombines TRBV4-1 with TRBJ1-4; possibly TRBD1 for D (5 bases). Trimming removed 4 bases at V and 15 bases at J, with 27 bases between. This CDR3 has 16 amino acids. The germline gives CDR1 MGHRA, CDR2 YSYEKL. This chain's CDR3 is CASSRLITGPGSGVFF. In DNA form, the CDR3 reads TGCGCCAGCAGCCGGCTGATAACGGGACCAGGGAGTGGGGTGTTTTTT.

The rearrangement joins TRBV7-3 to TRBJ2-2, with D perhaps TRBD1 or TRBD2 (5 bases each). Germline V CDR1 and CDR2: SGHTA, FQGTGA. V was trimmed by 11 bases and J by 6 bases, leaving 22 bases between them. The CDR3 spans 15 residues. As DNA, the CDR3 is TGTGCCTGGAAAGCCGGGGCCGTTTACCCCGGGGAGCTGTTTTTT. Encoded protein: CAWKAGAVYPGELFF.

The chain uses TRBV7-6 and TRBJ2-5; 7 nucleotides align to TRBD2. Looked up from germline, CDR1 is SGHVS and CDR2 is FNYEAQ. The V and J ends lost 1 base and 2 bases, in that order; junction bases with no gene match: 16. The CDR3 is 19 amino acids. DNA of the CDR3: TGTGCCAGCAGCTTAGTGGTTTCCGGGGCGGGGGTCGGGCAAGAGACCCAGTACTTC. It encodes CASSLVVSGAGVGQETQYF.

This clonotype has more than one count but fewer than ten. The chain recombines TRBV4-2 with TRBJ1-3; no firm D call. The V gene lost 4 bases and the J gene lost 4 bases, with 26 bases spanning the gap. Germline V gene data show CDR1 as LGHNA and CDR2 as YNFKEQ. CDR3 length: 19 residues. The CDR3 region is CASSRSPSGREPKGNTIYF. CDR3 DNA: TGTGCCAGCAGCCGGTCCCCAAGTGGAAGGGAGCCGAAAGGAAACACCATATATTTT.

This sequence joins TRBV7-2 and TRBJ2-1; D may be TRBD2 (6 bases). Germline V gives CDR1 SGHTA, CDR2 FQGNSA. V lost 0 bases to trimming and J lost 3 bases, with 9 bases between them. The CDR3 has 15 amino acids. The CDR3 is CASSLAAGSYNEQFF. The DNA for the CDR3 is TGTGCCAGCAGCTTAGCCGCGGGGAGCTACAATGAGCAGTTCTTC.

V is TRBV7-9 and J is TRBJ1-4; 7 nucleotides agree with TRBD1. This CDR3 comprises 13 residues. Germline assignment: CDR1 SEHNR and CDR2 FQNEAQ (reference sequence). V shed 9 bases, J shed 5 bases, and the junction held 6 bases outside the gene matches. In DNA, the CDR3 is TGTGCCAGTTCAGGGGGGGGGAATGAAAAACTGTTTTTT. It yields the protein CASSGGGNEKLFF. Based on the CDR3 plus reference TRBV7-9 and TRBJ1-4, the full variable domain is DTGVSQNPRHKITKRGQNVTFRCDPISEHNRLYWYRQTLGQGPEFLTYFQNEAQLEKSRLLSDRFSAERPKGSFSTLEIQRTEQGDSAMYLCASSGGGNEKLFFGSGTQLSVL.

In its sample, this clonotype was seen a few times. The chain carries TRBV7-8 and TRBJ2-7, with a weak D call TRBD1 (6 bases). Germline assignment: CDR1 SGHVS and CDR2 FQNEAQ. V shed 5 bases and J shed 2 bases, with 10 bases lying between them. The CDR3 contains 13 residues. CDR3 loop: CASSRTVTYEQYF. The CDR3 nucleotides are TGTGCCAGCAGCAGGACAGTCACCTACGAGCAGTACTTC.

In this sample, this clonotype turned up many times. The chain is built from TRBV7-6 and TRBJ1-1, with D unresolved. Germline V lookup: CDR1 SGHVS, CDR2 FNYEAQ. V was shortened by 1 base and J by 4 bases, with 13 bases between the two germline ends. CDR3 length: 15 amino acids. The DNA for the CDR3 is TGTGCCAGCAGCTTAGAGCCTAGGGCCAGCACTGAAGCTTTCTTT. Translation: CASSLEPRASTEAFF.

Concerning this clonotype itself: One junction end disagrees with the germline gene, perhaps due to a read error. The rearrangement uses TRBV7-2 and TRBJ1-1; D unresolved. This CDR3 is built from 9 residues. Germline V gene sequence: CDR1 SGHTA, CDR2 FQGNSA. The CDR3 DNA follows: TGCGGCGACCACACTGAAGCTTTCTTT. This gives the protein CGDHTEAFF.

The chain is built from TRBV20-1 and TRBJ2-1, with 7 bases aligning to TRBD2. Germline loops: CDR1 DFQATT, CDR2 SNEGSKA (reference sequence). V trimming: 3 bases; J trimming: 3 bases; junction bases outside the gene matches: 5. The length of the CDR3 is 14 residues. This CDR3 is CSASQREYYNEQFF. CDR3 nucleotide sequence: TGCAGTGCTAGCCAGCGGGAATACTACAATGAGCAGTTCTTC.

Concerning this clonotype itself: No conserved phenylalanine or tryptophan ends this CDR3, so it is likely a read error. The V gene is TRBV7-8, the J gene TRBJ2-1; TRBD1 is a possible D gene (5 bases). Trimming cost V 5 bases and J 9 bases, with 11 bases left between them. CDR1 is SGHVS, CDR2 FQNEAQ, per germline. The CDR3 loop spans 12 amino acids. Here the CDR3 reads CASSMGRSEQFV. Written as DNA, the CDR3 is TGTGCCAGCAGCATGGGGCGCAGTGAGCAGTTCGTC.

At least ten counts were recorded for this clonotype. The genes are TRBV20-1 and TRBJ1-3; D is ambiguous. The V end lost 0 bases, the J end lost 5 bases, and 14 bases lay between the germline ends. Germline V lookup: CDR1 DFQATT, CDR2 SNEGSKA (reference sequence). The CDR3 has 15 amino acids. The CDR3 spells CSARDQEFRRNTIYF. For the CDR3, the DNA is TGCAGTGCTAGAGATCAGGAGTTTCGGCGAAACACCATATATTTT.

The CDR3 DNA is TGTGCCAGCAGCCGCCGGGACAGGGAAGTGATCGGCTACACCTTC. Amino acid sequence: CASSRRDREVIGYTF. The chain recombines TRBV12-3 or TRBV12-4 with TRBJ1-2; 9 bases fit TRBD1. This CDR3 region has 15 residues. V was clipped by 6 bases and J by 8 bases; unmatched bases: 13.

This clonotype was counted at least ten times. The CDR3 DNA reads as TGTGCCAGCAGCCAAAGGACGGAGAACACTGAAGCTTTCTTT. It is translated as CASSQRTENTEAFF. This sequence joins TRBV5-8 and TRBJ1-1; D remains ambiguous. With 4 bases removed from V and 1 base from J, the gap between germline ends came to 11 bases. CDR3 length: 14 amino acids. Germline assignment: CDR1 SGHTS and CDR2 YDEGEE.

This clonotype was counted many times. The chain employs TRBV2 and TRBJ2-7, with TRBD2 matching 11 bases. Looked up from germline, CDR1 is SNHLY and CDR2 is FYNNEI. After removal of 6 bases from V and 0 bases from J, the junction contained 7 bases not matched to a gene. This CDR3 contains 16 residues. In DNA, the CDR3 is TGTGCCAGCAGAGGGACTAGCGGAATTAGCTCCTACGAGCAGTACTTC. Protein sequence: CASRGTSGISSYEQYF.

With respect to this clonotype: Because the CDR3 is missing its conserved closing phenylalanine or tryptophan, this is likely a read error. This chain connects TRBV24-1 to TRBJ2-5; 8 nucleotides line up with TRBD1. CDR1 is KGHDR and CDR2 is SFDVKD in the germline V gene. Trimming at V came to 11 bases and at J to 3 bases, leaving 16 bases not matched to a gene. CDR3 length: 16 residues. The CDR3 protein is CASSLTQTGDKETQYL. CDR3 sequence (DNA): TGTGCCAGCAGCCTCACCCAGACAGGGGACAAAGAGACCCAGTACCTC.

Ten or more counts support this clonotype. The rearrangement uses TRBV19 and TRBJ1-2; D is unresolved. Germline lookup yields CDR1 LNHDA and CDR2 SQIVND (reference sequence). V lost 10 bases and J lost 6, with 9 bases in between. This CDR3 is 10 amino acids long. The CDR3, as DNA: TGTGCCACCCGGACGGATGGCTACACCTTC. Amino acids: CATRTDGYTF.

The chain recombines TRBV19 with TRBJ1-2; D gene uncertain. Germline assignment: CDR1 LNHDA and CDR2 SQIVND (reference sequence). CDR3 size: 16 residues. Trimming pared 3 bases from V and 0 bases from J, leaving 14 bases between. Here the CDR3 DNA reads TGTGCCAGTAGTATCGGTCGTCAGAACACTAACTATGGCTACACCTTC. It is translated as CASSIGRQNTNYGYTF.

This clonotype was recorded at least ten times. This chain links TRBV7-9 with TRBJ1-2; D call uncertain. V was clipped by 2 bases and J by 8 bases, with 9 bases between them. The CDR3 sequence is 12 residues long. The V gene's germline CDR1 is SEHNR and CDR2 FQNEAQ (reference sequence). DNA for the CDR3: TGTGCCAGCAGCTTATTCTCTGACGGCTACACCTTC. Translating gives CASSLFSDGYTF.

This clonotype was seen at least ten times. The rearrangement uses TRBV12-3 or TRBV12-4 and TRBJ2-7; D remains unclear. V was shortened by 3 bases and J by 6 bases, with 6 bases between the two germline ends. This CDR3 is built from 11 residues. The CDR3 DNA is TGTGCCAGCAGTTTTGGTCCCGAGCAGTACTTC. Translated, it gives CASSFGPEQYF.

The chain carries TRBV19 and TRBJ1-2; no definite D call. CDR3 length: 10 residues. Trimming stripped 8 bases from V and 6 bases from J, with 7 bases between. Germline V CDR1 and CDR2: LNHDA, SQIVND (reference sequence). The CDR3 DNA is TGTGCCAGTCTCGGCGATGGCTACACCTTC. Its translation: CASLGDGYTF.

This clonotype was picked up many times. The gene calls are TRBV15 and TRBJ1-5; D not certain. Trimming pared 1 base from V and 0 bases from J, leaving 4 bases between. The CDR3 consists of 14 residues. Germline CDR1 is LNHNV and CDR2 is YYDKDF (reference sequence). CDR3 coding DNA: TGTGCCACCAGCAGAGGAGATAGCAATCAGCCCCAGCATTTT. This codes for CATSRGDSNQPQHF.

The chain links TRBV15 to TRBJ2-6, with D hard to call. The ends were cut back, 5 bases at V and 4 bases at J, with 6 bases in the middle. Germline CDR1 LNHNV, CDR2 YYDKDF (reference sequence). CDR3 length: 13 residues. The CDR3 DNA sequence: TGTGCCACCAGCTACGGGGGGGCCAACGTCCTGACTTTC. Protein sequence: CATSYGGANVLTF.

In its sample, this clonotype was seen once. The chain links TRBV5-1 to TRBJ1-6; D is possibly TRBD1 (6 bases). The CDR3 loop spans 13 amino acids. The germline V gene has CDR1 SGHRS and CDR2 YFSETQ. The germline V and J ends were trimmed by 4 bases and 9 bases, with 11 bases remaining between them. The CDR3 DNA is TGCGCCAGCAGCACCCGACAGGCTTCACCCCTCCACTTT. Amino acid sequence: CASSTRQASPLHF.

The chain joins TRBV6-1 to TRBJ1-1, with a possible D match to TRBD1 (6 bases). CDR1 and CDR2 from the germline V gene are MNHNS and SASEGT. V was pared by 5 bases and J by 6 bases, with 13 bases between. The CDR3 runs 13 residues. CDR3 in DNA: TGTGCCAGCAGTTTCACAGGGCTACCTGAAGCTTTCTTT. Translating it yields CASSFTGLPEAFF.